A selection of T cell receptor beta chains follows, all from one sample in a study of T-cell reconstitution after alpha-beta-depleted transplantation in children. TCRdb recomputed calls from the PCR reads with MiXCR, one row per CDR3 protein. This repertoire shows some 220,000 distinct CDR3 sequences, around 9.5% found once; its top ten account for 5% to 7%. Source: PBMCs from the stem cell graft donor, taken from the stem cell graft. These receptors originate from a human donor who donated a stem cell graft to a child with acute lymphoblastic leukemia. Each CDR3 is given with its conserved first and last residue. The order of the fields is J gene, D gene, clone size, V gene, CDR3 protein, CDR3 DNA. The D gene is left open where the match is weak. The listing skips clone size in some rows; elsewhere it reads once, few, many or a size class.

j_gene: TRBJ2-5
d_gene: .
abundance: .
v_gene: TRBV5-1
CDR3aa: CASSWAGTYQETQYF
CDR3nt: TGCGCCAGCAGCTGGGCGGGCACGTACCAAGAGACCCAGTACTTC

j_gene: TRBJ2-2
d_gene: .
abundance: .
v_gene: TRBV5-1
CDR3aa: CASSLRPSNTGELFF
CDR3nt: TGCGCCAGCAGCTTGCGGCCGTCGAACACCGGGGAGCTGTTTTTT

j_gene: TRBJ1-6
d_gene: TRBD1
abundance: many
v_gene: TRBV11-2
CDR3aa: CASSNRDRGGGSPLHF
CDR3nt: TGTGCCAGCAGCAACCGGGACAGGGGAGGGGGATCACCCCTCCACTTT

j_gene: TRBJ1-1
d_gene: TRBD1
abundance: few
v_gene: TRBV4-3
CDR3aa: CASQGGNAEAFF
CDR3nt: TGCGCCAGTCAGGGGGGCAACGCTGAAGCTTTCTTT

j_gene: TRBJ2-5
d_gene: .
abundance: .
v_gene: TRBV7-2
CDR3aa: CASSPRSGEYQETQYF
CDR3nt: TGTGCCAGCAGCCCCCGGTCAGGGGAGTACCAAGAGACCCAGTACTTC

j_gene: TRBJ2-5
d_gene: .
abundance: many
v_gene: TRBV7-2
CDR3aa: CASSQGTSQETQYF
CDR3nt: TGTGCCAGCAGCCAAGGGACAAGCCAAGAGACCCAGTACTTC

j_gene: TRBJ1-2
d_gene: .
abundance: .
v_gene: TRBV25-1
CDR3aa: CARARLNNGYTF
CDR3nt: TGTGCCAGGGCCCGATTAAATAATGGCTACACCTTC

j_gene: TRBJ1-6
d_gene: .
abundance: many
v_gene: TRBV5-5
CDR3aa: CASSLGRLNSPLHF
CDR3nt: TGTGCCAGCAGCTTGGGTCGGTTGAATTCACCCCTCCACTTT

j_gene: TRBJ1-1
d_gene: .
abundance: many
v_gene: TRBV12-3/TRBV12-4
CDR3aa: CASSFGWTEAFF
CDR3nt: TGTGCCAGCAGTTTTGGTTGGACTGAAGCTTTCTTT

j_gene: TRBJ2-3
d_gene: .
abundance: few
v_gene: TRBV20-1
CDR3aa: CSARDSGGLTDTQYF
CDR3nt: TGCAGTGCTAGAGATTCCGGGGGGCTCACAGATACGCAGTATTTT

j_gene: TRBJ2-2
d_gene: .
abundance: few
v_gene: TRBV12-3/TRBV12-4
CDR3aa: CASRTRVTGELFF
CDR3nt: TGTGCCAGCAGGACTCGGGTCACCGGGGAGCTGTTTTTT

j_gene: TRBJ1-1
d_gene: TRBD1
abundance: many
v_gene: TRBV7-2
CDR3aa: CASSPQGTENTEAFF
CDR3nt: TGTGCCAGCAGCCCCCAGGGGACAGAGAACACTGAAGCTTTCTTT

j_gene: TRBJ2-5
d_gene: .
abundance: few
v_gene: TRBV20-1
CDR3aa: CSARMGVKETQYF
CDR3nt: TGCAGTGCTAGGATGGGGGTAAAAGAGACCCAGTACTTC

j_gene: TRBJ1-2
d_gene: .
abundance: many
v_gene: TRBV6-6
CDR3aa: CASINWGAGGYTF
CDR3nt: TGTGCCAGCATAAATTGGGGGGCAGGGGGCTACACCTTC

j_gene: TRBJ2-3
d_gene: .
abundance: many
v_gene: TRBV14
CDR3aa: CASSQEGTSTDTQYF
CDR3nt: TGTGCCAGCAGCCAGGAAGGAACCAGCACAGATACGCAGTATTTT

j_gene: TRBJ1-3
d_gene: .
abundance: .
v_gene: TRBV25-1
CDR3aa: CASSEGVSAGNTIYF
CDR3nt: TGTGCCAGCAGTGAAGGGGTCTCCGCGGGAAACACCATATATTTT

j_gene: TRBJ2-1
d_gene: TRBD2
abundance: .
v_gene: TRBV3-1
CDR3aa: CASSQETSGGMYEQFF
CDR3nt: TGTGCCAGCAGCCAAGAGACTAGCGGGGGAATGTATGAGCAGTTCTTC

j_gene: TRBJ2-3
d_gene: TRBD2
abundance: many
v_gene: TRBV12-3/TRBV12-4
CDR3aa: CASSWTSGGTDTQYF
CDR3nt: TGTGCCAGCAGTTGGACTAGCGGAGGCACAGATACGCAGTATTTT

j_gene: TRBJ2-3
d_gene: .
abundance: .
v_gene: TRBV25-1
CDR3aa: CASSELTDTQYF
CDR3nt: TGTGCCAGCAGTGAACTCACAGATACGCAGTATTTT

j_gene: TRBJ2-3
d_gene: .
abundance: few
v_gene: TRBV27
CDR3aa: CASSSRGRGTQYF
CDR3nt: TGTGCCAGCAGTTCCCGAGGGAGAGGTACGCAGTATTTT

j_gene: TRBJ2-3
d_gene: .
abundance: few
v_gene: TRBV12-3/TRBV12-4
CDR3aa: CASSFRPSDTQYF
CDR3nt: TGTGCCAGCAGTTTTCGGCCCTCCGATACGCAGTATTTT

j_gene: TRBJ1-2
d_gene: .
abundance: many
v_gene: TRBV10-3
CDR3aa: CAISDDRPRDYGYTF
CDR3nt: TGTGCCATCAGTGATGACAGGCCACGAGACTATGGCTACACCTTC

j_gene: TRBJ2-2
d_gene: TRBD2
abundance: few
v_gene: TRBV10-2
CDR3aa: CASSDFEGGFWNTGELFF
CDR3nt: TGCGCCAGCAGTGACTTCGAGGGAGGGTTCTGGAACACCGGGGAGCTGTTTTTT

j_gene: TRBJ1-1
d_gene: .
abundance: few
v_gene: TRBV3-1
CDR3aa: CASSQETGMKRNTEAFF
CDR3nt: TGTGCCAGCAGCCAAGAGACGGGCATGAAGAGGAACACTGAAGCTTTCTTT

j_gene: TRBJ2-7
d_gene: TRBD1
abundance: many
v_gene: TRBV28
CDR3aa: CASSPWTGGYEQYF
CDR3nt: TGTGCCAGCAGCCCCTGGACAGGTGGCTACGAGCAGTACTTC

j_gene: TRBJ2-1
d_gene: TRBD1
abundance: many
v_gene: TRBV12-3/TRBV12-4
CDR3aa: CATVQGAGAYNEQFF
CDR3nt: TGTGCTACGGTACAGGGGGCGGGAGCCTACAATGAGCAGTTCTTC

j_gene: TRBJ2-1
d_gene: .
abundance: .
v_gene: TRBV7-9
CDR3aa: CASSWEQGRKFF
CDR3nt: TGTGCCAGCAGCTGGGAACAGGGACGCAAGTTCTTC

j_gene: TRBJ2-7
d_gene: .
abundance: .
v_gene: TRBV5-1
CDR3aa: CASSLRQTGLGEQYF
CDR3nt: TGCGCCAGCAGCTTAAGGCAGACAGGTCTCGGGGAGCAGTACTTC

j_gene: TRBJ1-2
d_gene: .
abundance: many
v_gene: TRBV7-2
CDR3aa: CASSPSQGARGGYTF
CDR3nt: TGTGCCAGCAGCCCCTCACAGGGCGCCCGGGGTGGCTACACCTTC

j_gene: TRBJ2-1
d_gene: .
abundance: few
v_gene: TRBV6-6
CDR3aa: CASSPGRLEQFF
CDR3nt: TGTGCCAGCAGCCCGGGACGTCTAGAGCAGTTCTTC

j_gene: TRBJ1-2
d_gene: .
abundance: .
v_gene: TRBV20-1
CDR3aa: CSARDLFHTGTGYTF
CDR3nt: TGCAGTGCTAGAGATCTTTTTCACACAGGGACTGGCTACACCTTC

j_gene: TRBJ2-7
d_gene: .
abundance: few
v_gene: TRBV11-2
CDR3aa: CASSLEAGAPYEQYF
CDR3nt: TGTGCCAGCAGCTTAGAGGCAGGGGCACCCTACGAGCAGTACTTC

j_gene: TRBJ1-2
d_gene: .
abundance: .
v_gene: TRBV5-6
CDR3aa: CASSLVGTTAAKNYGYTF
CDR3nt: TGTGCCAGCAGCTTGGTGGGGACAACCGCGGCCAAAAACTATGGCTACACCTTC

j_gene: TRBJ1-1
d_gene: .
abundance: many
v_gene: TRBV5-1
CDR3aa: CASSLGAGWVDTEAFF
CDR3nt: TGCGCCAGCAGCTTGGGGGCAGGGTGGGTGGACACTGAAGCTTTCTTT

j_gene: TRBJ1-3
d_gene: .
abundance: few
v_gene: TRBV7-9
CDR3aa: CASSVPGPFSGNTIYF
CDR3nt: TGTGCCAGCAGCGTACCGGGACCCTTCTCTGGAAACACCATATATTTT

j_gene: TRBJ2-5
d_gene: .
abundance: .
v_gene: TRBV25-1
CDR3aa: CASSELGRLGQETQYF
CDR3nt: TGTGCCAGCAGTGAATTGGGCAGGTTGGGGCAAGAGACCCAGTACTTC

j_gene: TRBJ2-4
d_gene: .
abundance: many
v_gene: TRBV4-2
CDR3aa: CASSQGSDRGLYF
CDR3nt: TGTGCCAGCAGCCAAGGGTCCGACCGTGGTTTGTACTTC

j_gene: TRBJ2-2
d_gene: .
abundance: many
v_gene: TRBV5-1
CDR3aa: CASSLDGPGLYGELFF
CDR3nt: TGCGCCAGCAGCTTGGATGGACCCGGCCTTTACGGGGAGCTGTTTTTT

j_gene: TRBJ2-7
d_gene: .
abundance: few
v_gene: TRBV7-2
CDR3aa: CASTSLGVGRGSYEQYF
CDR3nt: TGTGCCAGCACCTCACTCGGGGTAGGGAGAGGCTCCTACGAGCAGTACTTC

j_gene: TRBJ1-2
d_gene: .
abundance: many
v_gene: TRBV7-9
CDR3aa: CASSFGTYGYTF
CDR3nt: TGTGCCAGCAGCTTCGGGACCTATGGCTACACCTTC

j_gene: TRBJ2-6
d_gene: TRBD1
abundance: many
v_gene: TRBV6-5
CDR3aa: CASSRGTGTGANVLTF
CDR3nt: TGTGCCAGCAGCAGAGGGACAGGGACTGGGGCCAACGTCCTGACTTTC

j_gene: TRBJ1-2
d_gene: .
abundance: few
v_gene: TRBV5-8
CDR3aa: CASSPTEGVNYGYTF
CDR3nt: TGTGCCAGCAGCCCGACGGAGGGGGTGAACTATGGCTACACCTTC

j_gene: TRBJ2-7
d_gene: TRBD2
abundance: .
v_gene: TRBV29-1
CDR3aa: CSVENGSGGYEQYF
CDR3nt: TGCAGCGTTGAAAATGGTAGCGGGGGCTACGAGCAGTACTTC

j_gene: TRBJ2-1
d_gene: TRBD1
abundance: many
v_gene: TRBV12-3/TRBV12-4
CDR3aa: CASSPNRGKGVINEQFF
CDR3nt: TGTGCCAGCAGTCCCAACAGGGGGAAAGGGGTAATCAATGAGCAGTTCTTC